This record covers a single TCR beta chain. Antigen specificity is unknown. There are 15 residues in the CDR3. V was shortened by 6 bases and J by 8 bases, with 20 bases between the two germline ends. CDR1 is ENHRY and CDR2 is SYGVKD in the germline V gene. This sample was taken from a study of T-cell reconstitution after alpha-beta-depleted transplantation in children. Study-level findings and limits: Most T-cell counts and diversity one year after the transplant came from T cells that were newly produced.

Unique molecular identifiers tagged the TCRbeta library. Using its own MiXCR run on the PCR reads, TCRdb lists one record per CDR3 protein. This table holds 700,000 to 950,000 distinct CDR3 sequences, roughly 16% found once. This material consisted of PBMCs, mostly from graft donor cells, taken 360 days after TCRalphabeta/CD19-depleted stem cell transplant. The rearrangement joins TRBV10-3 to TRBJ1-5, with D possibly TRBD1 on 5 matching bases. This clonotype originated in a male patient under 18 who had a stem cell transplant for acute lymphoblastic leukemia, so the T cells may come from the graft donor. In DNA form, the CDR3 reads TGTGCCATCAGATCGGGGGGAGGGCAGACGGAGCCCCAGCATTTT. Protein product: CAIRSGGGQTEPQHF.